This TCR beta chain was observed in a study of beta chain features in type 1 diabetes. Study results and caveats: Patients with type 1 diabetes showed fewer VDJ junction insertions and more deletions.

Germline loops: CDR1 SGHVS, CDR2 FQNEAQ. The CDR3 has 17 amino acids. Unmatched junction bases numbered 8, after V lost 0 bases and J lost 3 bases. Expressed TCRB transcripts got sequenced, as all isolated RNA was reverse transcribed. Clones were sequenced by immunoSEQ multiplex PCR, and TCRdb holds only the in-frame ones, with some missing. This table has 860,000 or so clones, about a sixth appearing once. Details on this clone: Its antigen is unidentified.

This receptor was obtained from a woman between 18 and 29 years old in good health. The sequenced sample consisted of naive CD4+ T cells from blood. The chain combines TRBV7-8 with TRBJ2-7; 10 bases align to TRBD1. The CDR3: CASSLAYGTGEFYEQYF. DNA for the CDR3: TGTGCCAGCAGCTTAGCTTACGGGACAGGGGAATTCTACGAGCAGTACTTC.